This T cell receptor (beta chain) was obtained from a study of OX40 agonist ivuxolimab in advanced cancers. Study-wide findings and caveats: CD8+ T cells showed, on average, more clonal expansion than CD4+ cells.

Germline-derived CDR1 and CDR2 are MNHEY and SMNVEV (reference sequence). The CDR3 runs 14 residues. V gave up 6 bases and J gave up 3 bases, with 11 bases separating them. On cycle 4 day 1 and cycle 7 day 1, as well as at baseline, blood was sampled. Using immunoSEQ multiplex PCR, the repertoire was profiled, and TCRdb retains in-frame clones only, with some absent. The table shows 65,000 to 90,000 clones, with 85% to 90% occurring only once. The sample holds one count of this clone. The antigen is undetermined. Sequences were derived from CD4+ or CD8+ T cells sorted from blood, sampled in a trial of the OX40 agonist ivuxolimab. The chain combines TRBV27 with TRBJ2-2, with D unresolved. This sequence was found in an adult with an advanced solid tumor such as melanoma, head and neck, liver or kidney cancer. Written as DNA, the CDR3 is TGTGCCAGCAGAGTTCCTAGTTACACCGGGGAGCTGTTTTTT. Translation gives CASRVPSYTGELFF.